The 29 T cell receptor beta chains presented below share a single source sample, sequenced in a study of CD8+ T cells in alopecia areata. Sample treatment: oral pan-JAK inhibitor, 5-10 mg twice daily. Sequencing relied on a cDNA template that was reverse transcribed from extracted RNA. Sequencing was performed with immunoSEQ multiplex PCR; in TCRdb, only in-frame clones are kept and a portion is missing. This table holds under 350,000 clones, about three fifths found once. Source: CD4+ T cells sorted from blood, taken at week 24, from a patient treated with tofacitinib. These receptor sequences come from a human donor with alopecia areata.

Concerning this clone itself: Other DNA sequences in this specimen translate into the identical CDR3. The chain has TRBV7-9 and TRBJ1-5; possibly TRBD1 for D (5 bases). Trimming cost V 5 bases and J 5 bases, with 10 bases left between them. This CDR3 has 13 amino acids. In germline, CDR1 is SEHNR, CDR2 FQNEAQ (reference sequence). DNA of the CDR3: TGTGCCAGCAGCGTCTCCAGGGATCAGCCCCAGCATTTT. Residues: CASSVSRDQPQHF. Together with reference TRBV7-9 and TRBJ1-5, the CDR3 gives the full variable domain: DTGVSQNPRHKITKRGQNVTFRCDPISEHNRLYWYRQTLGQGPEFLTYFQNEAQLEKSRLLSDRFSAERPKGSFSTLEIQRTEQGDSAMYLCASSVSRDQPQHFGDGTRLSIL.

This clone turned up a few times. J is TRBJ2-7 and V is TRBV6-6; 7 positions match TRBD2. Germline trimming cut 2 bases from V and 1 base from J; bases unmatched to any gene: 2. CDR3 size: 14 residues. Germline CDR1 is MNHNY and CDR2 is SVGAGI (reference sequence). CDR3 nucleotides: TGTGCCAGCAGTTACCCGGGGGGATCCTACGAGCAGTACTTC. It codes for CASSYPGGSYEQYF.

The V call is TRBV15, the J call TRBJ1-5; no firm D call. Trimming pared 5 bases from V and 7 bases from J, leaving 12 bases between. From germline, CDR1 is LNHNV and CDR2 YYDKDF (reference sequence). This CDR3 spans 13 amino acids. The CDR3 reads CATSLKEGQPQHF. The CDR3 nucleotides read TGTGCCACCAGCTTAAAAGAAGGACAGCCCCAGCATTTT.

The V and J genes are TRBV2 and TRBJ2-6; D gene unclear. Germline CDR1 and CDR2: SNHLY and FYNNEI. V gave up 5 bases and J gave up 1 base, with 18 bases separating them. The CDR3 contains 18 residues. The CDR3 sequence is CASSTASSALSGANVLTF. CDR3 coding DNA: TGTGCCAGCAGTACCGCCTCCTCGGCCTTATCTGGGGCCAACGTCCTGACTTTC.

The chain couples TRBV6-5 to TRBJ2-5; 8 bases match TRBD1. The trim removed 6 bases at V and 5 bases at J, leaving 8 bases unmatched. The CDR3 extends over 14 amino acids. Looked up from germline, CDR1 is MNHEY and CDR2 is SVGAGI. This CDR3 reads CASRDRVRMETQYF. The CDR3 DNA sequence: TGTGCCAGCAGGGACAGGGTTCGGATGGAGACCCAGTACTTC.

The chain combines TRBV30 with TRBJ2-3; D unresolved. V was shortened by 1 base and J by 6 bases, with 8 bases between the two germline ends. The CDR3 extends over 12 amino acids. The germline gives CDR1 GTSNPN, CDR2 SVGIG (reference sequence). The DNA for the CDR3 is TGTGCCTGGAGTGAGAGTGTGGATACGCAGTATTTT. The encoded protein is CAWSESVDTQYF.

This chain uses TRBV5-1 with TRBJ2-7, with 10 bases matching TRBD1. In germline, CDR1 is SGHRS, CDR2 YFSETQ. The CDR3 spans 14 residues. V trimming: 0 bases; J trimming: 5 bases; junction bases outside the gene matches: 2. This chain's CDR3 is CASSLGDRGNEQYF. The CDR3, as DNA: TGCGCCAGCAGCTTGGGGGACAGGGGCAACGAGCAGTACTTC.

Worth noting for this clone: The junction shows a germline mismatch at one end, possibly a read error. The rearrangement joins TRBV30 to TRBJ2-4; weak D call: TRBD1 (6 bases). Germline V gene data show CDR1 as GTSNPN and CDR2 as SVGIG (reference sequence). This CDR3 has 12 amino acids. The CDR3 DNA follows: TGTGCCTTTGGGGGCGCACCGGGACGGCGAGACTTC. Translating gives CAFGGAPGRRDF.

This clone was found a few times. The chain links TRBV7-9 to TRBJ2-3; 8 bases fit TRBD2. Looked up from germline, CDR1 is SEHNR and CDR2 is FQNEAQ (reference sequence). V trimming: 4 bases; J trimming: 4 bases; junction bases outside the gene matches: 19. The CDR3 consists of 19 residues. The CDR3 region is CASSSRPRPGLGGPDTQYF. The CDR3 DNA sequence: TGTGCCAGCAGCTCGCGACCGCGACCGGGACTAGGAGGTCCAGATACGCAGTATTTT.

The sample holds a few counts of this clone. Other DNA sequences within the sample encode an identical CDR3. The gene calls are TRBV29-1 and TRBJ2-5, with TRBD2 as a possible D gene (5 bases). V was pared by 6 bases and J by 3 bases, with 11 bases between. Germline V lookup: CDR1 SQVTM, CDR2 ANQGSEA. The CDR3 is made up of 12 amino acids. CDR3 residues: CSVSSGEETQYF. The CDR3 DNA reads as TGCAGCGTGAGTTCCGGGGAAGAGACCCAGTACTTC.

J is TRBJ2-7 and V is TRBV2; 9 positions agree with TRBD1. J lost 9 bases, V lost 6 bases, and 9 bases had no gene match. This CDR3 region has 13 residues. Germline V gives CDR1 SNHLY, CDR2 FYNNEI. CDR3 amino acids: CASSAGQGQGQYF. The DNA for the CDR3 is TGTGCCAGCAGCGCGGGACAGGGACAAGGGCAGTACTTC.

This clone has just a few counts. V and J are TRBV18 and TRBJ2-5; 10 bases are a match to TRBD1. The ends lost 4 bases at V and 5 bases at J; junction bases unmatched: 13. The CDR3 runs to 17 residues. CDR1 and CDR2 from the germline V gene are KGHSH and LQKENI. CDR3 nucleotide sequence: TGTGCCAGCTCACGCGCCGGGACAGGGGCCATTACTGAGACCCAGTACTTC. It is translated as CASSRAGTGAITETQYF.

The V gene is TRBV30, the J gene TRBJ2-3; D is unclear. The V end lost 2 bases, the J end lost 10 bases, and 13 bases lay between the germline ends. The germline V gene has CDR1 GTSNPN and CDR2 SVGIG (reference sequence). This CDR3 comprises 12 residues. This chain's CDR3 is CAWSSTSVAQYF. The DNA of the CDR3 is TGTGCCTGGAGTTCTACTTCCGTAGCGCAGTATTTT.

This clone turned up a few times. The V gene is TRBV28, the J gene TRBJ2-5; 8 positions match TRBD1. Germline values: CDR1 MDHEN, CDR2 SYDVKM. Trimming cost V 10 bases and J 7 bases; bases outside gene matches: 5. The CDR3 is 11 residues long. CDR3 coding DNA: TGTGCCATCCAGGGGGCACGGACCCAGTACTTC. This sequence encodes CAIQGARTQYF.

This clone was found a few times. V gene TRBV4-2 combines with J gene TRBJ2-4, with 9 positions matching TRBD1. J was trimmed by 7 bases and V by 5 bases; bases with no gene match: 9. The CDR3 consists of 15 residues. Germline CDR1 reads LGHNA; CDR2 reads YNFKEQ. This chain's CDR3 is CASSLDRGDDNIQYF. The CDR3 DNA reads TGTGCCAGCAGCTTGGACAGGGGAGACGATAACATTCAGTACTTC.

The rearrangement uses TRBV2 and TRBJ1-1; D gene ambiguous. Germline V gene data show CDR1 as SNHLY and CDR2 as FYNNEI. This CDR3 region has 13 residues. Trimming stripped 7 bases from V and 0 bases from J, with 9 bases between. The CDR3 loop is CASKTLMNTEAFF. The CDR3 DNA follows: TGTGCCAGCAAGACCCTTATGAACACTGAAGCTTTCTTT.

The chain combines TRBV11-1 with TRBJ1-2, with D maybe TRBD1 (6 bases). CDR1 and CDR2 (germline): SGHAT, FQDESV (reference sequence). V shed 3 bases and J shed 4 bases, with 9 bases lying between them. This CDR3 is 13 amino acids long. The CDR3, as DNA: TGTGCCAGCAGCTTTCAGGGGAGCTATGGCTACACCTTC. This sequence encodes CASSFQGSYGYTF.

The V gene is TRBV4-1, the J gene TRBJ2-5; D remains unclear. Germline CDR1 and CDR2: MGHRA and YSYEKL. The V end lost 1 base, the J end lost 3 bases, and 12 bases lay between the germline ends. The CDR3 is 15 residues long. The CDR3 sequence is CASSQVLAIKETQYF. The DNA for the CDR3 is TGCGCCAGCAGCCAAGTTTTGGCTATTAAAGAGACCCAGTACTTC.

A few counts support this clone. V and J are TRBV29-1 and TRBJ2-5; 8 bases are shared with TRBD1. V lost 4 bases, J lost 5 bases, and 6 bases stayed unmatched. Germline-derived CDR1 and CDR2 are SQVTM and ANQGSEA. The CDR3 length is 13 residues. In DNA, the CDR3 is TGCAGCGTTGGAGGGACAGGTCGGGAGACCCAGTACTTC. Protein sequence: CSVGGTGRETQYF.

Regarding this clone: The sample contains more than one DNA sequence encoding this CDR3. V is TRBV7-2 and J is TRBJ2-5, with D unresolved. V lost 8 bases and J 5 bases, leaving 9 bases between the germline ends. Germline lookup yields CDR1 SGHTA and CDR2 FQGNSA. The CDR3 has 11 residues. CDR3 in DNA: TGTGCCAGCTCCTTGCTGGAGACCCAGTACTTC. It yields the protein CASSLLETQYF.

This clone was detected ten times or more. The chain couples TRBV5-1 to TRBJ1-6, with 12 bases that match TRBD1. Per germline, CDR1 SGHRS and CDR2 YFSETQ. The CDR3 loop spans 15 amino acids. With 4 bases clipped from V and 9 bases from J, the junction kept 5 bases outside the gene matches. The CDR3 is CASSRGQGAGSPLHF. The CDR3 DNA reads TGCGCCAGCAGCCGGGGACAGGGGGCCGGTTCACCCCTCCACTTT.

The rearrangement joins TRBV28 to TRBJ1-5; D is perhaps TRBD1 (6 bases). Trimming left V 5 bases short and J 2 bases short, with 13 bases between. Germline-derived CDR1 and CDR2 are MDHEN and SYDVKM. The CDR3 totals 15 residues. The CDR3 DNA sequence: TGTGCCAGCAGTCTGGACAGCCTCGGCAATCAGCCCCAGCATTTT. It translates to CASSLDSLGNQPQHF.

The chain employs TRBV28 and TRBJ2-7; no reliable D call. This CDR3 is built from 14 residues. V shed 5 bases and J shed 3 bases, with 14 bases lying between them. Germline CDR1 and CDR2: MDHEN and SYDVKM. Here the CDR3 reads CASSPPGEGYEQYF. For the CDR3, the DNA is TGTGCCAGCAGTCCCCCAGGTGAAGGCTACGAGCAGTACTTC. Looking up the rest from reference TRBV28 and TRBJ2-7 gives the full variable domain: DVKVTQSSRYLVKRTGEKVFLECVQDMDHENMFWYRQDPGLGLRLIYFSYDVKMKEKGDIPEGYSVSREKKERFSLILESASTNQTSMYLCASSPPGEGYEQYFGPGTRLTVT.

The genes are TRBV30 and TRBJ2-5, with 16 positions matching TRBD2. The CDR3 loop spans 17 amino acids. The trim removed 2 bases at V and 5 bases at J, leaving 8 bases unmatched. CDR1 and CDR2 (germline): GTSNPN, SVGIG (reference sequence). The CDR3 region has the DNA TGTGCCTGGAGTCCGGGACTAGCGGGGGGGCTTGCGGAGACCCAGTACTTC. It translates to CAWSPGLAGGLAETQYF.

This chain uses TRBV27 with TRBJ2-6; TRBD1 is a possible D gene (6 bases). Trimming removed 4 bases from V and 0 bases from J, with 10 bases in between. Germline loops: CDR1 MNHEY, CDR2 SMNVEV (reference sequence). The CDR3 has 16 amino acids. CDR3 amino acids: CASSSTTGSGANVLTF. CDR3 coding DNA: TGTGCCAGCAGTTCGACGACAGGCTCTGGGGCCAACGTCCTGACTTTC.

In DNA, the CDR3 is TGCAGCGTTGAAGCTGCCAGGCCTACAACTAATGAAAAACTGTTTTTT. Amino acid sequence: CSVEAARPTTNEKLFF. This sequence joins TRBV29-1 and TRBJ1-4, with no clear D. This CDR3 is 16 amino acids long. Between the trimmed V and J ends, which lost 1 base and 0 bases, there was a span of 12 bases. CDR1 and CDR2 (germline): SQVTM, ANQGSEA. Together with reference TRBV29-1 and TRBJ1-4, the CDR3 gives the full variable domain: SAVISQKPSRDICQRGTSLTIQCQVDSQVTMMFWYRQQPGQSLTLIATANQGSEATYESGFVIDKFPISRPNLTFSTLTVSNMSPEDSSIYLCSVEAARPTTNEKLFFGSGTQLSVL.

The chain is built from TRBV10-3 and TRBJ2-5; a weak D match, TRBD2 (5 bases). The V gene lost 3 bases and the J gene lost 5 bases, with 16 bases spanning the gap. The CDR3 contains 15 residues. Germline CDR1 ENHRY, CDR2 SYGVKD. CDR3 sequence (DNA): TGTGCCATCAGTGACTGGTCCATCTCGGGGGAGACCCAGTACTTC. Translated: CAISDWSISGETQYF.

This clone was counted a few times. CDR3 sequence reads: CASSLGDLGGTQYF. The CDR3 DNA reads TGTGCCAGCAGCTTAGGGGACTTGGGCGGGACGCAGTATTTT. The chain employs TRBV7-2 and TRBJ2-3; D is possibly TRBD2 (6 bases). Trimming cost V 1 base and J 9 bases, with 14 bases left between them. The CDR3 is 14 amino acids. Germline loops: CDR1 SGHTA, CDR2 FQGNSA.

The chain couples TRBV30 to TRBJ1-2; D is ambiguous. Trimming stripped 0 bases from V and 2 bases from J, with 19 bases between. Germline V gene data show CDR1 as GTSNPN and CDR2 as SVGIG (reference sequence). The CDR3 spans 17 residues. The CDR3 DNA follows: TGTGCCTGGAGTGTACGTGTCGGAAGATGGAGGAACTATGGCTACACCTTC. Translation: CAWSVRVGRWRNYGYTF.